The 5 T cell receptor beta chains below come from one sample, sequenced in a study of shared T cell receptors in the human thymus. Some clones are missing from TCRdb's copy, which holds only in-frame ones; the method was immunoSEQ multiplex PCR. The sample includes 550,000 to 800,000 clones, 80% to 90% of them seen just once. This sample also appeared in a second study, on human thymus T cells.

The specimen sequenced was thymocytes. These receptors were obtained from a girl in the first two years of life with a congenital heart defect.

The chain recombines TRBV19 with TRBJ1-2, with 9 bases aligning to TRBD1. CDR1 is LNHDA, CDR2 SQIVND, per germline (reference sequence). The CDR3 consists of 17 residues. Losses at the gene ends were 1 base for V and 8 bases for J; bases not matched to a gene: 14. The CDR3 DNA is TGTGCCAGTAGTATAGTAGTACGGGACAGGGTACGGTACGGCTACACCTTC. It encodes CASSIVVRDRVRYGYTF.

The chain carries TRBV19 and TRBJ2-7; 10 bases are shared with TRBD1. J was trimmed by 5 bases and V by 4 bases; bases with no gene match: 8. The CDR3 is 15 residues long. Germline CDR1 and CDR2: LNHDA and SQIVND (reference sequence). This chain's CDR3 is CASSTGTGATDEQYF. CDR3 DNA: TGTGCCAGTAGTACTGGGACAGGGGCTACAGACGAGCAGTACTTC.

The chain links TRBV7-2 to TRBJ2-7, with D unclear. There are 11 residues in the CDR3. With 3 bases removed from V and 6 bases from J, the gap between germline ends came to 6 bases. CDR1 SGHTA and CDR2 FQGNSA come from the germline V gene. The CDR3 bases are TGTGCCAGCAGCTTTAGTGCCGAGCAGTACTTC. Encoded protein: CASSFSAEQYF.

This chain uses TRBV4-1 with TRBJ1-2; 8 bases match TRBD1. V lost 0 bases, J lost 8 bases, and 20 bases stayed unmatched. CDR3 length: 19 amino acids. Germline V lookup: CDR1 MGHRA, CDR2 YSYEKL. The CDR3 DNA sequence: TGCGCCAGCAGCCAAGAGCTAAGAGGGACAGGAGGGGAATCGGAAGGCTACACCTTC. Its protein product is CASSQELRGTGGESEGYTF.

This rearrangement joins TRBV4-2 to TRBJ2-1, with 9 bases lining up with TRBD2. The V segment lost 1 base and the J segment 2 bases; nucleotides outside the gene matches: 6. The CDR3 has 17 amino acids. Germline CDR1 is LGHNA and CDR2 is YNFKEQ. The chain's CDR3 is CASSQGEGTSPYNEQFF. The CDR3, as DNA: TGTGCCAGCAGCCAAGGAGAGGGGACTAGCCCCTACAATGAGCAGTTCTTC.